The 16 T cell receptor beta chains presented below share a single source sample, sequenced in a study of shared clonotypes between healthy human individuals (dated by TCRdb to about 2020). Library preparation used the immunoSEQ multiplex PCR assay. TCRdb took over this immuneACCESS table, retaining in-frame rearrangements with V and J assigned. Such tables are incomplete; in checked studies, under half of the missing clones stem from an unresolved V gene, and the remainder is unexplained. Recorded for this sample are roughly 1 million clones; about three quarters of them occurred a single time. The ten largest clones take up approximately 1.3% of the sample. Sequenced material: memory CD4+ T cells sorted from blood. Explained via the paper, the cell subset or site label denotes: CD45RA-negative fraction. The receptors derive from a man between 18 and 35 years old in good health.

The chain employs TRBV6-5 and TRBJ2-7; 8 nucleotides agree with TRBD1. The V segment lost 5 bases and the J segment 3 bases; nucleotides outside the gene matches: 9. The CDR3 is 15 amino acids. The germline V gene has CDR1 MNHEY and CDR2 SVGAGI. CDR3 region: CASSNRPDRGYEQYF. CDR3 nucleotide sequence: TGTGCCAGCAGTAACCGCCCCGACAGGGGCTACGAGCAGTACTTC.

This clone has more than one count but fewer than ten. The gene calls are TRBV5-1 and TRBJ2-5; maybe TRBD2 (6 bases). The CDR3 spans 13 residues. Germline assignment: CDR1 SGHRS and CDR2 YFSETQ. V was shortened by 6 bases and J by 2 bases, with 11 bases between the two germline ends. CDR3: CASTVSGQETQYF. The CDR3, as DNA: TGCGCCAGCACCGTTAGCGGTCAAGAGACCCAGTACTTC.

The rearrangement links TRBV4-3 to TRBJ2-3; 10 bases match TRBD2. The CDR3 is 18 amino acids. The V gene's germline CDR1 is LGHNA and CDR2 YSLEER. Unmatched junction bases numbered 7, after V lost 0 bases and J lost 1 base. The chain's CDR3 is CASSQEALAGVGTDTQYF. CDR3 nucleotides: TGCGCCAGCAGCCAAGAGGCCCTAGCGGGAGTGGGCACAGATACGCAGTATTTT.

V gene TRBV29-1 combines with J gene TRBJ1-1, with D unresolved. The CDR3 contains 12 residues. Looked up from germline, CDR1 is SQVTM and CDR2 is ANQGSEA. The V gene lost 8 bases and the J gene lost 4 bases, with 14 bases spanning the gap. The CDR3 here is CSSSSGGTEAFF. The CDR3 nucleotides are TGCAGCTCCTCCTCGGGAGGCACTGAAGCTTTCTTT.

The chain has TRBV18 and TRBJ2-7; 7 bases match TRBD1. The CDR3 covers 15 residues. Trimming took 3 bases from V and 1 from J; bases not matched to a gene: 6. Per the germline V gene, CDR1 is KGHSH and CDR2 is LQKENI. The CDR3 DNA reads TGTGCCAGCTCACCGTCGACAGGGTCTTCCTACGAGCAGTACTTC. The encoded protein is CASSPSTGSSYEQYF.

The chain carries TRBV6-5 and TRBJ2-5, with D possibly TRBD1 on 5 matching bases. The CDR3 runs 14 residues. Germline CDR1 and CDR2: MNHEY and SVGAGI. The V gene lost 7 bases and the J gene lost 6 bases, with 18 bases spanning the gap. The CDR3 protein is CASTQLVGAQTQYF. The CDR3 nucleotides read TGTGCCAGCACCCAGCTGGTAGGGGCGCAGACCCAGTACTTC.

As concerns this clone: Other DNA variants within this sample encode the same CDR3. The chain couples TRBV29-1 to TRBJ2-5, with D perhaps TRBD1 (7 bases). Germline lookup yields CDR1 SQVTM and CDR2 ANQGSEA. This CDR3 is 12 amino acids long. Deletions cut 4 bases from V and 5 bases from J, with 11 bases between. The CDR3 DNA follows: TGCAGCGTTGGGACAGGAGGGGAGACCCAGTACTTC. Residues: CSVGTGGETQYF.

V is TRBV4-1 and J is TRBJ2-1; 10 bases align to TRBD2. Unmatched junction bases numbered 2, after V lost 1 base and J lost 5 bases. The germline gives CDR1 MGHRA, CDR2 YSYEKL. The CDR3 is 15 residues long. The CDR3 region has the DNA TGCGCCAGCAGCCAAGGACTAGCGGGCCACAATGAGCAGTTCTTC. The encoded protein is CASSQGLAGHNEQFF.

This clone turned up a few times. The chain carries TRBV2 and TRBJ2-1; D ambiguous. The length of the CDR3 is 11 residues. The V and J ends lost 8 bases and 7 bases respectively, with 9 bases between them. CDR1 and CDR2 from the germline V gene are SNHLY and FYNNEI. The CDR3 region is CASSSRNEQFF. In DNA, the CDR3 is TGTGCCAGCTCGAGTAGGAATGAGCAGTTCTTC.

This chain links TRBV2 with TRBJ2-7, with D unresolved. Germline loops: CDR1 SNHLY, CDR2 FYNNEI. V was shortened by 6 bases and J by 6 bases, with 12 bases between the two germline ends. The CDR3 is made up of 12 amino acids. This CDR3 is CASRAPGVEQYF. As DNA, the CDR3 is TGTGCCAGCAGGGCCCCTGGAGTCGAGCAGTACTTC. Drawing the rest from reference TRBV2 and TRBJ2-7, the complete variable domain is EPEVTQTPSHQVTQMGQEVILRCVPISNHLYFYWYRQILGQKVEFLVSFYNNEISEKSEIFDDQFSVERPDGSNFTLKIRSTKLEDSAMYFCASRAPGVEQYFGPGTRLTVT.

The chain couples TRBV29-1 to TRBJ2-1; TRBD1 matches 7 bases. The CDR3 is 14 amino acids. Germline V lookup: CDR1 SQVTM, CDR2 ANQGSEA. The V and J ends lost 7 bases and 4 bases, in that order; junction bases with no gene match: 10. The CDR3 spells CSGGKGGLYNEQFF. As DNA, the CDR3 is TGCAGCGGGGGAAAAGGGGGCCTATACAATGAGCAGTTCTTC.

The J gene is TRBJ1-2, the V gene TRBV5-6; D might be TRBD1 (5 bases). Trimming pared 3 bases from V and 3 bases from J, leaving 15 bases between. The CDR3 runs 15 residues. Germline assignment: CDR1 SGHDT and CDR2 YYEEEE. The DNA for the CDR3 is TGTGCCAGCAGCTCCGGACCGCAGGGAGACTATGGCTACACCTTC. As protein: CASSSGPQGDYGYTF.

The chain carries TRBV25-1 and TRBJ1-2; D possibly corresponds to TRBD1 (6 bases). This CDR3 is 13 amino acids long. V lost 1 base, J lost 4 bases, and 7 bases lay in between. CDR1 and CDR2 from the germline V gene are MGHDK and SYGVNS. The CDR3 DNA is TGTGCCAGCAGTGAATCAGGGGCCTATGGCTACACCTTC. Translation: CASSESGAYGYTF.

This clone has more than one count but fewer than ten. V is TRBV15 and J is TRBJ1-2; no clear D. CDR3 size: 13 residues. The germline V and J ends were trimmed by 5 bases and 5 bases, with 12 bases remaining between them. Germline values: CDR1 LNHNV, CDR2 YYDKDF (reference sequence). The CDR3 spells CATSEGRQYGYTF. CDR3 nucleotides: TGTGCCACCAGCGAGGGTAGGCAGTATGGCTACACCTTC.

The rearrangement links TRBV7-2 to TRBJ1-5; perhaps TRBD1 as D (5 bases). V was cut by 3 bases and J by 6 bases, with 21 bases left in between. CDR1 is SGHTA and CDR2 is FQGNSA in the germline V gene. This CDR3 is 17 amino acids long. The CDR3 is CASSFYPSQGGGQPQHF. CDR3 nucleotides: TGTGCCAGCAGCTTCTACCCGTCGCAGGGCGGTGGTCAGCCCCAGCATTTT.

The V and J genes are TRBV18 and TRBJ1-1; 8 bases are shared with TRBD1. CDR1 and CDR2 from the germline V gene are KGHSH and LQKENI. CDR3 length equals 14 residues. V lost 6 bases to trimming and J lost 3 bases; unmatched junction nucleotides: 6. In nucleotides, the CDR3 is TGTGCCAGCTCGTCACCAGGGGGCGACACTGAAGCTTTCTTT. Its protein is CASSSPGGDTEAFF.